This section outlines one TCR beta chain sequence together with its context. The data stem from a study of blood T cell repertoires in COVID-19. Study context: T cells, B-cell-depleted T cells, or PBMCs supplied cDNA or gDNA.

Per germline, CDR1 SGHKS and CDR2 YYEKEE (reference sequence). The CDR3 loop spans 16 amino acids. V gave up 0 bases and J gave up 0 bases, with 10 bases separating them. Only in-frame clones appear in the TCRdb table, and some are missing; sequencing was by immunoSEQ multiplex PCR. The sample yields about 320,000 clones, 89% seen once. The source of this sequence is a man aged 18 to 30 who had recovered from COVID-19. The J gene is TRBJ1-3, the V gene TRBV5-5; a possible D gene is TRBD1 (5 bases). Material: peripheral blood. The CDR3 DNA sequence: TGTGCCAGCAGCTTGGTTCGACAGAGCTCTGGAAACACCATATATTTT. It encodes CASSLVRQSSGNTIYF.